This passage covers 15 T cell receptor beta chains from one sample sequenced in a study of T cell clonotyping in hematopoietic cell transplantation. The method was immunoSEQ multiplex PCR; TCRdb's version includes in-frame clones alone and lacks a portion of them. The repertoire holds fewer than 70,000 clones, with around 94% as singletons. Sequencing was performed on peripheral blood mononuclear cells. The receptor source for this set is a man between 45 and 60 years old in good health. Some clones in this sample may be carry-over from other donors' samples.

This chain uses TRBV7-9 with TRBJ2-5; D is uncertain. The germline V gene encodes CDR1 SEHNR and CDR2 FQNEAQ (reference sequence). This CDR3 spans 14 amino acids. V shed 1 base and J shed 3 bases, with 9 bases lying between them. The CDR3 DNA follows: TGTGCCAGCAGCTTAGAAATAAGGGAAGAGACCCAGTACTTC. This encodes CASSLEIREETQYF.

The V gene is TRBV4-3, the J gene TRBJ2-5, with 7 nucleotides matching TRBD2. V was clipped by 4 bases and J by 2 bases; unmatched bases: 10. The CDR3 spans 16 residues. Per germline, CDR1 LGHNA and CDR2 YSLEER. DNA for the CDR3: TGCGCCAGCAGCCGCAAGTTTGGGGGGGGACAAGAGACCCAGTACTTC. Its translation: CASSRKFGGGQETQYF.

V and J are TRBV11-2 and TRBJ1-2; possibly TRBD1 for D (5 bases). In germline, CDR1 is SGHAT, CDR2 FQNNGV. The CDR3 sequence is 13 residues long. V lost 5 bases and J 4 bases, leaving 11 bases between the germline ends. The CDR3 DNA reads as TGTGCCAGCAGCCAAGACAGATTCTATGGCTACACCTTC. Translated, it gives CASSQDRFYGYTF.

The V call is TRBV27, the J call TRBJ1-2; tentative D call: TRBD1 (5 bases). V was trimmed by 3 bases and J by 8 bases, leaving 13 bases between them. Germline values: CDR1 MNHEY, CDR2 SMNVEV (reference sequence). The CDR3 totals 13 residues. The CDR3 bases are TGTGCCAGCAGTTTGGTCCAGGGCAGGGGCTACACCTTC. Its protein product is CASSLVQGRGYTF.

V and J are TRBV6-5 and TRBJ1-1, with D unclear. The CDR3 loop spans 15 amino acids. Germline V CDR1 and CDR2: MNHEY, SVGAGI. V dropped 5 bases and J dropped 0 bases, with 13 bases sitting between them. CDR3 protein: CASSVRVIMNTEAFF. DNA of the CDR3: TGTGCCAGCAGTGTCCGGGTGATTATGAACACTGAAGCTTTCTTT.

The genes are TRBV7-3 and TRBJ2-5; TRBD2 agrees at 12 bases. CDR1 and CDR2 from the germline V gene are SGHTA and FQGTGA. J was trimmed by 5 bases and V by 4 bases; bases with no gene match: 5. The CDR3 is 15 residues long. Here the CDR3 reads CASSSSGGAVETQYF. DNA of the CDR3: TGTGCCAGCAGCTCTAGCGGGGGGGCCGTCGAGACCCAGTACTTC.

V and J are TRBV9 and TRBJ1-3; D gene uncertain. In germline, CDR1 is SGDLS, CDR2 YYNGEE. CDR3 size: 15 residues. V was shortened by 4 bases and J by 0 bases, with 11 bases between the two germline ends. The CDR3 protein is CASSPRASSGNTIYF. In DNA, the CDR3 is TGTGCCAGCAGCCCCCGGGCCAGCTCTGGAAACACCATATATTTT.

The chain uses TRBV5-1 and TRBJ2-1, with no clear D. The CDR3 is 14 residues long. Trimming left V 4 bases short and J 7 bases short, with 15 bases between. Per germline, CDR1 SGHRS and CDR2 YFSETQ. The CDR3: CASSMDIPLNEQFF. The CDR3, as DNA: TGCGCCAGCAGCATGGATATCCCCCTTAATGAGCAGTTCTTC.

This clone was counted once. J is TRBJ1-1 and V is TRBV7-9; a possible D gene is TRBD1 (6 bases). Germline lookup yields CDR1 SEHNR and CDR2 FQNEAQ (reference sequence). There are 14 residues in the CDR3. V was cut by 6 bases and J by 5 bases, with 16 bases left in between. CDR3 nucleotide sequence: TGTGCCAGCAGTTATCAACAGGGTTCGACTGAAGCTTTCTTT. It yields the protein CASSYQQGSTEAFF.

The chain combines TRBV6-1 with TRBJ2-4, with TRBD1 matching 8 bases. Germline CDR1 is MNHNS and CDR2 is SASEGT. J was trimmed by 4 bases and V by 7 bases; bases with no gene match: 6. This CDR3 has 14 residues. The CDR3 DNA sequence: TGTGCCAGCAACCAACAGGGGGGTAAAAACATTCAGTACTTC. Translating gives CASNQQGGKNIQYF.

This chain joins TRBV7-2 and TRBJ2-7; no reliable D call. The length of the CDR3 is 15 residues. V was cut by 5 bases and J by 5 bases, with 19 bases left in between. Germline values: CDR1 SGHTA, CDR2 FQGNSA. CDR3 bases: TGTGCCAGCAGCCCGACGGGCTTAGTGGGCGACGAGCAGTACTTC. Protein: CASSPTGLVGDEQYF.

This CDR3 reads CASSSRTGNEKLFF. In DNA, the CDR3 is TGTGCCAGCAGTAGTCGGACAGGGAATGAAAAACTGTTTTTT. The chain uses TRBV6-1 and TRBJ1-4; 8 bases are a match to TRBD1. The CDR3 runs 14 residues. Germline V gene sequence: CDR1 MNHNS, CDR2 SASEGT. With V trimmed by 5 bases and J by 5 bases, 4 bases remained unmatched.

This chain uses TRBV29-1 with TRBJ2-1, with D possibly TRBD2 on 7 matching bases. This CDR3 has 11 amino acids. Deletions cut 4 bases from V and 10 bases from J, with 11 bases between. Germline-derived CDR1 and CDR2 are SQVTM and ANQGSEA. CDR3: CSVVGGLEQFF. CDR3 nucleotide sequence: TGCAGCGTTGTCGGGGGGCTCGAGCAGTTCTTC.

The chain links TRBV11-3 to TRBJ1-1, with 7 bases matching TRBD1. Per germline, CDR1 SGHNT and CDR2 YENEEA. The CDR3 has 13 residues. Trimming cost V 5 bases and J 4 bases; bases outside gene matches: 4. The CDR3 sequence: CASSQDRVTEAFF. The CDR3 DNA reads TGTGCCAGCAGCCAAGACAGGGTCACTGAAGCTTTCTTT.

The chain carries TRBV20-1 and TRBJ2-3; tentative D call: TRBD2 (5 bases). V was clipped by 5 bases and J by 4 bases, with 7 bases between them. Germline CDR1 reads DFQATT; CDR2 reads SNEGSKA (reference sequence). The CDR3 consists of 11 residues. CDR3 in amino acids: CSAGESDTQYF. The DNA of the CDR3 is TGCAGTGCTGGGGAGTCAGATACGCAGTATTTT.